This T cell receptor (beta chain) was captured in a study of blood T cell repertoires in COVID-19. As for the study in general: The United States, Italy and Spain supplied acute and convalescent COVID-19 samples.

How the authors handled the data: Estimates of nucleated cell counts were drawn from the amplification of reference gene primers. Measured with immunoSEQ multiplex PCR; TCRdb has only the in-frame clones, and not every one. V and J calls plus clone size are reproduced from that table; the DNA served to infer D and trimming. This sample carries 240,000 or so clones, approximately 78% of them seen once, and the ten largest clones take around an eighth. V was trimmed by 3 bases and J by 5 bases, leaving 16 bases between them. Germline CDR1 is GTSNPN and CDR2 is SVGIG (reference sequence). This CDR3 contains 14 residues.

J is TRBJ1-1 and V is TRBV30; the D gene is possibly TRBD1 (6 bases). The specimen was peripheral blood. This receptor was obtained from a woman aged 55-69 years with active or convalescent COVID-19. The CDR3 here is CAWRGGVAGTEAFF. CDR3 in DNA: TGTGCCTGGAGAGGGGGGGTAGCAGGGACTGAAGCTTTCTTT.